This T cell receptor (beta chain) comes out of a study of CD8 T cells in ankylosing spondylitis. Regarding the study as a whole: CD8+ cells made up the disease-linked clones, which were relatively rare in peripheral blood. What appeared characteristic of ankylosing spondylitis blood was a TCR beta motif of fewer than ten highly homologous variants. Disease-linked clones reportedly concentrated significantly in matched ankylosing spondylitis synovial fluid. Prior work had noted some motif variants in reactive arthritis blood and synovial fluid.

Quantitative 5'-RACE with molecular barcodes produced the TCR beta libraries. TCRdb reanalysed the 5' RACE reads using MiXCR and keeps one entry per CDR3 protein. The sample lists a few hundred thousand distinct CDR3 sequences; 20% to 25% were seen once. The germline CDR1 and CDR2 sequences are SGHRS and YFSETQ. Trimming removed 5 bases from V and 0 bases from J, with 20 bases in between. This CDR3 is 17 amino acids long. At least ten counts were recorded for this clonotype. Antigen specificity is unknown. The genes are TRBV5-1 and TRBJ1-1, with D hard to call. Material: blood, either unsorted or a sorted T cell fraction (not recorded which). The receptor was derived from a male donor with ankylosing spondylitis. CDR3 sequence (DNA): TGCGCCAGCAGATCGTCGAGAATACAGAGCATGAACACTGAAGCTTTCTTT. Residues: CASRSSRIQSMNTEAFF.